Each of the 11 T cell receptor beta chains below was sequenced from the same sample in a study of siplizumab effects on memory and regulatory T cells. Profiled with immunoSEQ multiplex PCR; TCRdb holds only in-frame clones, not every one. The sample holds tens of thousands of clones, less than 85% seen once. Sequenced material: memory CD4+ T cells sorted from blood. The receptors originated from a human donor in good health.

The J gene is TRBJ1-5, the V gene TRBV7-9; D gene uncertain. Trimming removed 2 bases at V and 1 base at J, with 6 bases between. The CDR3 is 14 residues long. In germline, CDR1 is SEHNR, CDR2 FQNEAQ (reference sequence). The CDR3 DNA sequence: TGTGCCAGCAGCTTAAATGTGAGCAATCAGCCCCAGCATTTT. Amino acids: CASSLNVSNQPQHF.

The chain joins TRBV19 to TRBJ1-1, with a possible D match to TRBD1 (5 bases). The CDR3 loop spans 16 amino acids. Trimming removed 6 bases at V and 4 bases at J, with 21 bases between. Germline V gene sequence: CDR1 LNHDA, CDR2 SQIVND (reference sequence). This chain's CDR3 is CASSRNRQAVGTEAFF. The CDR3 region has the DNA TGTGCCAGTAGCCGAAACAGGCAGGCGGTTGGCACTGAAGCTTTCTTT.

This clone showed up just a few times. The gene calls are TRBV7-2 and TRBJ2-2; 14 bases agree with TRBD2. The ends lost 3 bases at V and 5 bases at J; junction bases unmatched: 2. This CDR3 spans 16 amino acids. Germline V gene data show CDR1 as SGHTA and CDR2 as FQGNSA. In DNA form, the CDR3 reads TGTGCCAGCAGCTTCTGGACTAGCGGGGGGACCGGGGAGCTGTTTTTT. The encoded protein is CASSFWTSGGTGELFF. Combining the CDR3 with reference TRBV7-2 and TRBJ2-2 gives the whole variable domain GAGVSQSPSNKVTEKGKDVELRCDPISGHTALYWYRQSLGQGLEFLIYFQGNSAPDKSGLPSDRFSAERTGGSVSTLTIQRTQQEDSAVYLCASSFWTSGGTGELFFGEGSRLTVL.

The chain recombines TRBV6-1 with TRBJ1-1; D perhaps matches TRBD1 (5 bases). The CDR3 covers 12 residues. Germline V lookup: CDR1 MNHNS, CDR2 SASEGT. Trimming pared 5 bases from V and 9 bases from J, leaving 13 bases between. CDR3 nucleotide sequence: TGTGCCAGCAGTTATCTCAGGGAGCAAGCTTTCTTT. This translates into CASSYLREQAFF.

The rearrangement uses TRBV27 and TRBJ1-2; the match to TRBD1 covers 10 bases. Losses at the gene ends were 6 bases for V and 7 bases for J; bases not matched to a gene: 11. The CDR3 sequence is 15 residues long. CDR1 and CDR2 (germline): MNHEY, SMNVEV (reference sequence). The CDR3 DNA reads TGTGCCAGCAGGCTGGAGCGGACAGGGGGTTTTGGCTACACCTTC. Translated: CASRLERTGGFGYTF.

The genes are TRBV18 and TRBJ2-1; D might be TRBD1 (7 bases). Germline values: CDR1 KGHSH, CDR2 LQKENI. CDR3 length: 16 residues. V was shortened by 1 base and J by 4 bases, with 14 bases between the two germline ends. The chain's CDR3 is CASSPLTTGRYNEQFF. The CDR3 nucleotides read TGTGCCAGCTCACCACTGACGACAGGGAGGTACAATGAGCAGTTCTTC.

This clone was recorded once. This chain connects TRBV29-1 to TRBJ2-1; 8 bases are shared with TRBD1. The CDR3 spans 16 residues. Germline V gene data show CDR1 as SQVTM and CDR2 as ANQGSEA. The junction had 9 bases not matched to a gene; V was cut back by 4 bases and J by 1 base. This CDR3 is CSVVGGQGFSYNEQFF. In DNA form, the CDR3 reads TGCAGCGTTGTGGGAGGACAGGGATTTTCCTACAATGAGCAGTTCTTC.

The gene calls are TRBV29-1 and TRBJ2-6; possible D gene TRBD2, 5 bases. The CDR3 loop spans 14 amino acids. Trimming removed 6 bases at V and 3 bases at J, with 12 bases between. Germline V lookup: CDR1 SQVTM, CDR2 ANQGSEA. The CDR3 spells CSVGEGGGANVLTF. The DNA for the CDR3 is TGCAGCGTGGGCGAGGGCGGTGGGGCCAACGTCCTGACTTTC.

The genes are TRBV2 and TRBJ1-6; 9 nucleotides match TRBD1. CDR1 is SNHLY, CDR2 FYNNEI, per germline. The CDR3 is 15 residues long. With 1 base clipped from V and 7 bases from J, the junction kept 2 bases outside the gene matches. The DNA for the CDR3 is TGTGCCAGCAGTGAAGGGGGGACAGGGAATTCACCCCTCCACTTT. It encodes CASSEGGTGNSPLHF.

This chain joins TRBV18 and TRBJ2-7, with TRBD1 as a possible D gene (5 bases). V was pared by 0 bases and J by 6 bases, with 9 bases between. The CDR3 is made up of 13 amino acids. The germline gives CDR1 KGHSH, CDR2 LQKENI. The CDR3 sequence: CASSPPQGTEQYF. The CDR3 DNA is TGTGCCAGCTCACCACCCCAGGGTACCGAGCAGTACTTC.

This rearrangement joins TRBV20-1 to TRBJ1-1; tentative D call: TRBD1 (5 bases). V lost 5 bases and J lost 8, with 12 bases in between. CDR3 length equals 11 residues. The germline V gene has CDR1 DFQATT and CDR2 SNEGSKA (reference sequence). CDR3 in amino acids: CSAYTGSEAFF. As DNA, the CDR3 is TGCAGTGCTTATACAGGTAGCGAAGCTTTCTTT.